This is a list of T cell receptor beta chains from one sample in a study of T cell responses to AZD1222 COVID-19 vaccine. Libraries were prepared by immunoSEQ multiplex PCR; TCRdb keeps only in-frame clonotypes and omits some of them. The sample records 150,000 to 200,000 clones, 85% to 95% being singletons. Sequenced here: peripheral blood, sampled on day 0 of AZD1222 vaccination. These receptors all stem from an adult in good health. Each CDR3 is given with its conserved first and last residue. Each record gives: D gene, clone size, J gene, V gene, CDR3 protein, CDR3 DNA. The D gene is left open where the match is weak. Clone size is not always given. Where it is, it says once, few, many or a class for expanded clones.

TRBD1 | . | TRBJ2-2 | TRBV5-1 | CASSLGGADTGELFF | TGCGCCAGCAGCTTAGGGGGCGCAGACACCGGGGAGCTGTTTTTT
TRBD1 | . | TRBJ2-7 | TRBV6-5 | CASSPTGAAYEQYF | TGTGCCAGCAGCCCGACAGGGGCCGCCTACGAGCAGTACTTC
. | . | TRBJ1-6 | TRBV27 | CASSYAGIRNSPLHF | TGTGCCAGCAGTTACGCCGGGATTCGAAATTCACCCCTCCACTTT
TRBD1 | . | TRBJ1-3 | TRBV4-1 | CASSHGQDSGNTIYF | TGCGCCAGCAGCCACGGACAGGACTCTGGAAACACCATATATTTT
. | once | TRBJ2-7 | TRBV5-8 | CASSLSASLYEQYF | TGTGCCAGCAGCTTGAGTGCCAGCCTCTACGAGCAGTACTTC
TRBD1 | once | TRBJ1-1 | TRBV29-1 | CSVARTGGTEAFF | TGCAGCGTTGCGCGGACAGGGGGGACTGAAGCTTTCTTT
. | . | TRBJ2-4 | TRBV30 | CAWSPGGEGAKNIQYF | TGTGCCTGGAGCCCAGGGGGGGAAGGGGCCAAAAACATTCAGTACTTC
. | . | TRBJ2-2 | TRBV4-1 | CASSQDNGRLITGELFF | TGCGCCAGCAGCCAAGATAATGGCAGGTTAATCACCGGGGAGCTGTTTTTT
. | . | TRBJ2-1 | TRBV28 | CASLGAGLAGSSYNEQFF | TGTGCCAGCTTAGGGGCCGGTTTGGCGGGGAGCTCCTACAATGAGCAGTTCTTC
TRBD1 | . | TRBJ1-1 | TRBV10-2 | CASSELTGFEAFF | TGCGCCAGCAGTGAACTGACAGGGTTTGAAGCTTTCTTT
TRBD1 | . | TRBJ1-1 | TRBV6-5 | CASGYRGRMNTEAFF | TGTGCCAGCGGATACAGGGGGCGTATGAACACTGAAGCTTTCTTT
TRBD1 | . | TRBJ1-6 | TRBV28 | CASRKDRGNSPLHF | TGTGCCAGCAGGAAGGACAGGGGGAATTCACCCCTCCACTTT
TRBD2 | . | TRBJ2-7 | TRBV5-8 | CASRWSIAGEQYF | TGTGCCAGCAGATGGTCGATAGCGGGCGAGCAGTACTTC
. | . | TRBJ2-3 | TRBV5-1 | CASSLVGGQVGTDTQYF | TGCGCCAGCAGCTTGGTAGGTGGGCAGGTGGGCACAGATACGCAGTATTTT
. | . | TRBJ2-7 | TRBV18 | CASSPQKGAYEQYF | TGTGCCAGCTCACCACAGAAGGGTGCCTACGAGCAGTACTTC
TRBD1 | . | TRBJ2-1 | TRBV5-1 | CASSSGQEPLYNEQFF | TGCGCCAGCAGCTCGGGACAGGAGCCCCTTTACAATGAGCAGTTCTTC
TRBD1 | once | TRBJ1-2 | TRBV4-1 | CASSPPGQGNYGYTF | TGCGCCAGCAGCCCTCCGGGACAGGGAAACTATGGCTACACCTTC
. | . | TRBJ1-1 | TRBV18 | CASSQGMNTEAFF | TGTGCCAGTTCCCAGGGGATGAACACTGAAGCTTTCTTT
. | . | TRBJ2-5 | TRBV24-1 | CATSDSSTQYF | TGTGCCACCAGTGATAGCTCGACCCAGTACTTC
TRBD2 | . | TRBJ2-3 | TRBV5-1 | CASSLDVGGARDTQYF | TGCGCCAGCAGCTTGGATGTCGGGGGGGCCAGAGATACGCAGTATTTT
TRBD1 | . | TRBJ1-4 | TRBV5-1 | CASSVGQDEKLFF | TGCGCCAGCAGCGTGGGACAGGATGAAAAACTGTTTTTT
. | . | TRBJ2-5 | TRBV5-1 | CASSPGGSQETQYF | TGCGCCAGCAGCCCTGGGGGCAGTCAAGAGACCCAGTACTTC
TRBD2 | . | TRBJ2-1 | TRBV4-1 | CASSQAPGTSGPLYNEQFF | TGCGCCAGCAGCCAAGCCCCTGGGACTAGCGGTCCGCTTTACAATGAGCAGTTCTTC
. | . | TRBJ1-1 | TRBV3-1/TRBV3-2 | CASSLAPPRGRLEAFF | TGTGCCAGCAGCCTAGCCCCCCCCCGGGGGCGGCTTGAAGCTTTCTTT
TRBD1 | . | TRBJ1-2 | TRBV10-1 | CASSLTGRFGYTF | TGCGCCAGCAGCCTGACAGGGCGCTTTGGCTACACCTTC
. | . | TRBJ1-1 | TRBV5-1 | CASSRTALNTEAFF | TGCGCCAGCAGTCGGACAGCTCTGAACACTGAAGCTTTCTTT
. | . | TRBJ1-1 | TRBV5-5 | CASSANTEAFF | TGTGCCAGCAGCGCGAACACTGAAGCTTTCTTT
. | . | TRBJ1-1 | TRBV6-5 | CASSYGQSNTEAFF | TGTGCCAGCAGTTACGGACAGTCGAACACTGAAGCTTTCTTT
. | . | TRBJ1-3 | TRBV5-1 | CASSPGTGNTIYF | TGCGCCAGCAGCCCGGGCACTGGAAACACCATATATTTT
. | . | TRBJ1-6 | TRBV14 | CASSQKTLINSPLHF | TGTGCCAGCAGCCAAAAGACGTTAATAAATTCACCCCTCCACTTT
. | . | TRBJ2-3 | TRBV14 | CASSQQGRWDTQYF | TGTGCCAGCAGCCAACAGGGTCGGTGGGATACGCAGTATTTT
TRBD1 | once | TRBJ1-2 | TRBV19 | CASSTGTVYGYTF | TGTGCCAGTAGTACGGGGACAGTTTATGGCTACACCTTC
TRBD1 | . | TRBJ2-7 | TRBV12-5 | CASGVRDSPYEQYF | TGTGCTAGTGGTGTCCGGGACAGCCCCTACGAGCAGTACTTC
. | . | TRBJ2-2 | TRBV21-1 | CASSPDRTSERGTGELFF | TGTGCCAGCAGCCCCGATCGGACTAGCGAGAGGGGAACCGGGGAGCTGTTTTTT
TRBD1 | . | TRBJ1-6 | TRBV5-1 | CASSFQTGVNSPLHF | TGCGCCAGCAGCTTTCAGACAGGGGTGAATTCACCCCTCCACTTT
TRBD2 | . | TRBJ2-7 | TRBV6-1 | CASSERTPGLAGPASFYEQYF | TGTGCCAGCAGTGAAAGGACTCCGGGACTAGCGGGACCGGCGAGCTTCTACGAGCAGTACTTC
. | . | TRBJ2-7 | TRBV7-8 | CASSPHPSEQYF | TGTGCCAGCAGCCCCCATCCCTCCGAGCAGTACTTC
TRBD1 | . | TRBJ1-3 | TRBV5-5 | CASSLSQGVEGNTIYF | TGTGCCAGCAGCTTGTCACAGGGGGTAGAGGGAAACACCATATATTTT
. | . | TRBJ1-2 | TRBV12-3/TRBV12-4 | CASSFPGNYGYTF | TGTGCCAGCAGTTTCCCGGGGAACTATGGCTACACCTTC
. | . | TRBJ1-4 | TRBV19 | CASSIGLDRNEKLFF | TGTGCCAGTAGTATCGGACTCGACCGTAATGAAAAACTGTTTTTT
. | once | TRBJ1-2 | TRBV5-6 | CASSLFQGGYGYTF | TGTGCCAGCAGCTTGTTTCAGGGAGGCTATGGCTACACCTTC
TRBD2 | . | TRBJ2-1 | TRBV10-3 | CAIRETSGGPNEQFF | TGTGCCATCAGGGAGACTAGCGGGGGACCCAATGAGCAGTTCTTC
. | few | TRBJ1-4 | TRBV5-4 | CASSLAGKGPFF | TGTGCCAGCAGCTTGGCCGGAAAGGGGCCGTTTTTT
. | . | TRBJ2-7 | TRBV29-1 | CSVSGDQGTYEQYF | TGCAGCGTATCGGGAGATCAGGGGACCTACGAGCAGTACTTC
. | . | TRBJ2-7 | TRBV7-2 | CASSTRGLSEQYF | TGTGCCAGCAGCACCCGAGGCCTGTCCGAGCAGTACTTC
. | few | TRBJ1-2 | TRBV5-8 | CASRLDYGYTF | TGTGCCAGCAGACTTGACTATGGCTACACCTTC
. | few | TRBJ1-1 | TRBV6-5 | CASKGYTEAFF | TGTGCCAGCAAGGGGTACACTGAAGCTTTCTTT
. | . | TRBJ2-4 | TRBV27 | CASSPQGNIQYF | TGTGCCAGCAGCCCACAGGGAAACATTCAGTACTTC
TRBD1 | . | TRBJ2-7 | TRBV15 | CATSSGGQGAYEQYF | TGTGCCACCAGCAGCGGGGGACAGGGGGCCTACGAGCAGTACTTC
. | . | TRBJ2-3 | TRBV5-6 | CASSLAGDTDTQYF | TGTGCCAGCAGCTTGGCGGGGGACACAGATACGCAGTATTTT
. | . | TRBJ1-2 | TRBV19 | CASSISGAPNYGYTF | TGTGCCAGTAGTATCTCAGGGGCTCCAAACTATGGCTACACCTTC
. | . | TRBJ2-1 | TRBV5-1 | CASSLGWGTYNEQFF | TGCGCCAGCAGCTTGGGGTGGGGGACCTACAATGAGCAGTTCTTC
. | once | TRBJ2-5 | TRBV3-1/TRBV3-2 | CASSQGRQLQETQYF | TGTGCCAGCAGCCAAGGGCGACAGCTACAAGAGACCCAGTACTTC
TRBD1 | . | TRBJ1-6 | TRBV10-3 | CAISPSGTDNSPLHF | TGTGCCATCAGCCCTTCCGGGACAGATAATTCACCCCTCCACTTT
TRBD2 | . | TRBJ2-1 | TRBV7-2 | CASSPAGTSGYNEQFF | TGTGCCAGCAGCCCCGCCGGGACTAGCGGATACAATGAGCAGTTCTTC
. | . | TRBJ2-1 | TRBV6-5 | CAIGGAVRNEQFF | TGTGCCATCGGAGGGGCAGTACGCAATGAGCAGTTCTTC
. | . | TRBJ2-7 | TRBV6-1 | CASSETQDSYEQYF | TGTGCCAGCAGTGAAACCCAGGACTCCTACGAGCAGTACTTC